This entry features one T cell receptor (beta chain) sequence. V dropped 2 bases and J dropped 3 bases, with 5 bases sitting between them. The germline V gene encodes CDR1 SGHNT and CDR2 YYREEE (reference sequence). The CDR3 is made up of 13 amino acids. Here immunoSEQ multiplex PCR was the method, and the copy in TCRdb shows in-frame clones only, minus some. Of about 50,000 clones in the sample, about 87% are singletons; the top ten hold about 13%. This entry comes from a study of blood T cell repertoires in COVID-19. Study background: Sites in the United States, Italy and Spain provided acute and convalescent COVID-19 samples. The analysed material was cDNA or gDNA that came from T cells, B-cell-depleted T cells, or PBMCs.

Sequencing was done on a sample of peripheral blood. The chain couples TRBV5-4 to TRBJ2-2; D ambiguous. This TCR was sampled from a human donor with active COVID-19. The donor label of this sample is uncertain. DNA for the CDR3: TGTGCCAGCAGCTTCGACTACACCGGGGAGCTGTTTTTT. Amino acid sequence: CASSFDYTGELFF. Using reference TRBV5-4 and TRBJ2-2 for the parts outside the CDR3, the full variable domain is ETGVTQSPTHLIKTRGQQVTLRCSSQSGHNTVSWYQQALGQGPQFIFQYYREEENGRGNFPPRFSGLQFPNYSSELNVNALELDDSALYLCASSFDYTGELFFGEGSRLTVL.